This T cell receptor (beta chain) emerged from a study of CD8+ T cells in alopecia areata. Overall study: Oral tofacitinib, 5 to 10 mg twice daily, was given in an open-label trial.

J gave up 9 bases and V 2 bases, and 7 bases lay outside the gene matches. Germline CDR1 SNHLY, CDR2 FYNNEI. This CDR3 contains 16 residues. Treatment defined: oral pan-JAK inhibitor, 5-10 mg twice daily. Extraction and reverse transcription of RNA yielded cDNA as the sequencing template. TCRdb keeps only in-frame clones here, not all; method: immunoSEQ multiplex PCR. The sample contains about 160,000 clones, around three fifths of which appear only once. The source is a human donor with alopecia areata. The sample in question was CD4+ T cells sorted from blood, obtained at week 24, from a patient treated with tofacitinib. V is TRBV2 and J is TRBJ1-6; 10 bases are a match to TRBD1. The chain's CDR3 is CASSERFDRGRSPLHF. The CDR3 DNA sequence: TGTGCCAGCAGTGAAAGGTTCGACAGGGGGCGTTCACCCCTCCACTTT.